This T cell receptor (beta chain) was captured by sequencing in a study of cytomegalovirus exposure and HLA in healthy donors. The germline CDR1 and CDR2 sequences are SGHRS and YFSETQ. CDR3 length: 16 amino acids. V lost 4 bases, J lost 3 bases, and 4 bases stayed unmatched. A multiplex PCR was run with 60 Vbeta primers and 13 Jbeta primers. Authors' processing steps: About 10 million shared chains were among tens of millions of unique TCR beta chains counted in a later analysis. The table came from immunoSEQ multiplex PCR; TCRdb's copy has only in-frame clones and leaves some out. That table furnishes V, J and clone size, whereas the DNA furnished D and trimming. The sample holds under 200,000 clones; 60% to 80% are singletons and the top ten take around 4.9%. Broader study findings: In a later analysis, at a false discovery rate of 0.05, 15,000 to 20,000 TCR beta sequences were associated with HLA alleles. While the bulk of TCR sequences proved rare, some public TCRs turned up in many donors. Cytomegalovirus-associated TCR beta chains were listed, numbering more than 150.

This clone was seen a single time. Its cognate antigen is unknown. The source material was PBMCs. The J gene is TRBJ2-2, the V gene TRBV5-1, with 12 bases that match TRBD2. This clonotype was obtained from a male donor in good health and CMV-seronegative. CDR3 region: CASSVPSGRDTGELFF. As DNA, the CDR3 is TGCGCCAGCAGCGTCCCTAGCGGGAGGGACACCGGGGAGCTGTTTTTT.